This T cell receptor beta chain emerged from a study of CD8+CD57+ T cells in acquired aplastic anemia (dated by TCRdb to the late 2010s). In terms of the full investigation: Extracted DNA from sorted CD4+ and CD8+ cells averaged about 2.9 ug, ranging from about 0.17 to 30 ug. A CD8+CD57+ expansion meant a frequency higher than the mean frequency seen in healthy subjects.

Profiling of TCR beta VDJ combinations and CDR3 sequences used genomic DNA as the template. TCR repertoire sequencing was run on an Illumina HiSeq 2000. The source study handled its data this way. TRBV/TRBJ rearrangement plots, CDR3 size and DJ length profiles, and Simpson's diversity index were used to evaluate the repertoires. Whichever DNA sequence was most abundant in the deep sequencing data was defined as the immunodominant clone. CDR3 amino acid sequences were checked for sharing between subjects and were compared against published repertoires and the VDJdb database. TCRdb applied fastp at Q25 and MiXCR to the public reads, then kept only in-frame beta chains. Rows with a matching CDR3 protein are joined into one entry that keeps the most common DNA and genes. In this record, the V and J calls reflect TCRdb's handling and not the investigators' own analysis. The sample table contains about 40,000 distinct CDR3 sequences; only one count was recorded for under 80% of them. 45% to 75% of the sample belongs to the ten largest clones.

The patients picked for sequencing were ones in whom flow cytometry had shown an expansion of CD8+CD57+ cells. Severe acquired aplastic anemia was diagnosed in all patients according to International Study of Aplastic Anemia and Agranulocytosis and Camitta criteria. No therapy had been received by the patients at the time of blood sampling. In the study, sorted CD4+ and CD8+ blood T cells from patients with severe aplastic anemia and from healthy subjects underwent deep sequencing of TCR repertoires. Patients were enrolled in the USA under clinicaltrials.gov protocols 00001620, 01623167, 00001397, 00071045, 00081523 and 00961064. Ficoll-Paque density gradient centrifugation was used to isolate peripheral blood mononuclear cells. CD4+ and CD8+ T cells were sorted by FACS or magnetic beads before DNA extraction. Concerning this clonotype: Its antigen remains undetermined. No much larger clonotype is one base removed from it; base qualities were not supplied.

Study-wide findings and limitations: Roughly 30 CD8+ CDR3 sequences were found to be shared between patients and controls, but these sequences appeared to be highly expressed in patients and within the immunodominant clones of the patients. CD8+ Simpson's diversity did not differ significantly between patients and healthy controls (P=0.060).

The CDR3 runs 14 amino acids, cysteine and phenylalanine included. Solely the CDR3 DNA is kept, with 42 bases framed from the first base. Trimming costs V 0 bases and J 6 bases, and their ends lie 12 bases apart. Based on the germline V gene (reference sequence), the CDR1 and CDR2 sequences are LNHNV and YYDKDF. The chain is made from TRBV15 and TRBJ2-7; tentative D gene TRBD1, with 8 bases matching. The sample taken for sequencing was sorted CD4+, CD8+, or CD8+CD57+ T cells (not recorded which) from PBMCs. This sequence was found in a human donor with aplastic anemia. The CDR3 has the sequence CATSRENRGGEQYF. The DNA sequence is given as TGTGCCACCAGCAGAGAGAACAGGGGGGGCGAGCAGTACTTC.